This T cell receptor beta chain was profiled in a study of liver allograft versus peripheral blood T cells. Overall study context: Repertoires of T cell receptors in transplanted livers were compared with recipients' peripheral blood repertoires.

Germline loops: CDR1 MNHEY, CDR2 SVGEGT. The length of the CDR3 is 14 residues. Between the trimmed V and J ends, which lost 6 bases and 1 base, there was a span of 13 bases. This clonotype was counted at least ten times. Using its own MiXCR run on the reads, TCRdb lists one record per CDR3 protein. Altogether approximately 12,000 distinct CDR3 sequences are present, around 23% being singletons, with the ten largest covering 1.5% to 2%. This TCR was sampled from a human patient who had a liver transplant. Some of these T cells may belong to the graft donor. The chain combines TRBV6-2 or TRBV6-3 with TRBJ2-7; TRBD1 is a possible D gene (6 bases). The CDR3 loop reads CASRPTGYSYEQYF. As DNA, the CDR3 is TGTGCCAGCAGACCGACAGGCTATTCCTACGAGCAGTACTTC.